This T cell receptor beta chain was sequenced in a study of cytomegalovirus exposure and HLA in healthy donors. Findings and limits, study-wide: No immune exposure information besides CMV serostatus was available. In most subjects, TCR beta sequences reportedly gave accurate predictions of HLA-A and HLA-B alleles. Cytomegalovirus status was reportedly diagnosed by the classifier with high sensitivity and specificity. The study put 150 to 200 TCR beta chains on its list as cytomegalovirus-associated.

On this clone: Its specificity is not known.

Trimming cost V 5 bases and J 2 bases; bases outside gene matches: 3. CDR1 and CDR2 from the germline V gene are MNHEY and SVGAGI. The CDR3 has 15 residues. Vbeta (60) and Jbeta (13) primers were used in the PCR. Using immunoSEQ multiplex PCR, the repertoire was profiled, and TCRdb retains in-frame clones only, with some absent. Among under 150,000 clones listed, around 73% were seen once. The sequence was collected from a woman in her forties in good health and CMV-seronegative. The sample consisted of PBMCs. This chain uses TRBV6-5 with TRBJ2-3; TRBD2 aligns across 11 bases. Here the CDR3 reads CASSPTSGDTDTQYF. The CDR3, as DNA: TGTGCCAGCAGTCCGACTAGCGGGGACACAGATACGCAGTATTTT.